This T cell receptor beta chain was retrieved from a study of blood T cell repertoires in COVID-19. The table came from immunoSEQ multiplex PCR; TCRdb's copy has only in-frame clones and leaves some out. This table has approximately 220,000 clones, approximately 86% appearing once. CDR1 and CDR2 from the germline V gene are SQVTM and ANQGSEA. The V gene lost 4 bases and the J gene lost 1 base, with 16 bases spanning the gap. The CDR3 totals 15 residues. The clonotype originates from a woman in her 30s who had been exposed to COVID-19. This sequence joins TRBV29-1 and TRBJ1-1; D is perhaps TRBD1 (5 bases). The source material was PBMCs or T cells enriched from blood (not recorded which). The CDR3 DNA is TGCAGCGTTGTGTGGATGTACAGGTCGAACACTGAAGCTTTCTTT. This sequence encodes CSVVWMYRSNTEAFF.